The clone carrying this T cell receptor beta chain was recorded once. Per the original data handling: Estimated nucleated cell counts came from reference gene primer amplification. TCRdb keeps only in-frame clones here, not all; method: immunoSEQ multiplex PCR. V and J calls and clone size are as listed in that table; D and trimming were resolved from the DNA. The sample comprises roughly 120,000 clones, about three quarters of which are singletons, and more than 4% rests with the top ten. This sample is drawn from a study of blood T cell repertoires in COVID-19. About the study: Acute-phase and convalescent COVID-19 samples originated in the United States, Italy and Spain. PBMCs, B-cell-depleted T cells, or T cells were the source of the cDNA or gDNA that made up the material.

This sequence was found in a human donor in a cohort sampled during active or convalescent COVID-19. The sample consisted of peripheral blood.

The CDR3 is CASSEGDRIGNTIYF. Here the CDR3 DNA reads TGTGCCAGCAGTGAAGGTGACAGGATAGGAAACACCATATATTTT. The V gene is TRBV6-1, the J gene TRBJ1-3; D is perhaps TRBD1 (6 bases). There are 15 residues in the CDR3. In germline, CDR1 is MNHNS, CDR2 SASEGT. Trimming removed 1 base from V and 4 bases from J, with 11 bases in between.